The 3 T cell receptor beta chains below come from one sample, sequenced in a study of blood T cell repertoires in COVID-19. Sequencing was performed with immunoSEQ multiplex PCR; in TCRdb, only in-frame clones are kept and a portion is missing. The sample lists around 330,000 clones, 88% occurring once. Material for sequencing was peripheral blood. The receptor set was obtained from a woman in her 30s with COVID-19, enrolled during active disease.

The chain carries TRBV12-5 and TRBJ2-7; 10 bases map to TRBD1. V lost 4 bases and J lost 6; bases outside the gene matches: 6. Germline CDR1 LGHNT, CDR2 FRNRAP. This CDR3 comprises 14 residues. The CDR3 sequence: CASGSGQGNGEQYV. In DNA form, the CDR3 reads TGTGCTAGTGGTTCGGGACAGGGGAATGGCGAGCAGTACGTC.

This chain uses TRBV6-2 or TRBV6-3 with TRBJ1-2; TRBD1 is a possible D gene (5 bases). There are 15 residues in the CDR3. Germline CDR1 and CDR2: MNHEY and SVGEGT. V was shortened by 0 bases and J by 4 bases, with 12 bases between the two germline ends. The CDR3 bases are TGTGCCAGCAGTTACTCAGGGGATCCGGGCTATGGCTACACCTTC. The encoded protein is CASSYSGDPGYGYTF.

The rearrangement joins TRBV7-9 to TRBJ1-3; D is perhaps TRBD1 (6 bases). CDR1 SEHNR and CDR2 FQNEAQ come from the germline V gene (reference sequence). The ends were cut back, 6 bases at V and 2 bases at J, with 11 bases in the middle. The CDR3 is made up of 14 amino acids. The CDR3 DNA follows: TGTGCCAGCAGAGAACAGGGAACTGGAAACACCATATATTTT. This sequence encodes CASREQGTGNTIYF. Using reference TRBV7-9 and TRBJ1-3 for the parts outside the CDR3, the full variable domain is DTGVSQNPRHKITKRGQNVTFRCDPISEHNRLYWYRQTLGQGPEFLTYFQNEAQLEKSRLLSDRFSAERPKGSFSTLEIQRTEQGDSAMYLCASREQGTGNTIYFGEGSWLTVV.